This is a list of T cell receptor beta chains from one sample in a study of Ad26.COV2.S vaccination and SARS-CoV-2 variants. Some clones are missing from TCRdb's copy, which holds only in-frame ones; the method was immunoSEQ multiplex PCR. The table lists roughly 270,000 clones, roughly 86% of them singletons. The sample in question was peripheral blood, obtained in a trial of Ad26.COV2.S vaccine versus placebo. Receptors were obtained from a person between 18 and 65 years old who received the Ad26.COV2.S COVID-19 vaccine or a placebo. CDR3s include the opening cysteine and the closing phenylalanine or tryptophan. D genes are given only for firm matches. Not every row has a clone size; where given, it reads once, few, many or a size class.

CDR3nt	CDR3aa	d_gene	v_gene	j_gene	abundance
TGCGCCAGCAGCCAAGGAGGGCGGGGCGGGGCAGATACGCAGTATTTT	CASSQGGRGGADTQYF	.	TRBV4-3	TRBJ2-3	.
TGTGCCAGCAGCCAAGATTTTAGCGGGGGGGCCCCCCAGCAGTACTTC	CASSQDFSGGAPQQYF	TRBD2	TRBV3-1/TRBV3-2	TRBJ2-7	few
TGCGCCAGCAGCCCGGACGGGGGACCCTACGAGCAGTACTTC	CASSPDGGPYEQYF	.	TRBV5-1	TRBJ2-7	.
TGTGCCAGCTCACCACCGACTAGCGGGAGAAGTGGGGAGCAGTACTTC	CASSPPTSGRSGEQYF	TRBD2	TRBV18	TRBJ2-7	few
TGTGCCTGGAGTGGGCTTGGGGGCGATCAGCCCCAGCATTTT	CAWSGLGGDQPQHF	.	TRBV30	TRBJ1-5	once
TGTGCCAGCAGCAACAACTACAATCAGCCCCAGCATTTT	CASSNNYNQPQHF	.	TRBV5-6	TRBJ1-5	.
TGTGCCAGTAGTATAGGTACAGCCAATGAGCAGTTCTTC	CASSIGTANEQFF	.	TRBV19	TRBJ2-1	.
TGTGCCAGCAGTGAAAACGGACTAACTATCTATGGCTACACCTTC	CASSENGLTIYGYTF	.	TRBV6-1	TRBJ1-2	.
TGCGCCAGCAGCCTAAACTCCGGGGTTGAGACCCAGTACTTC	CASSLNSGVETQYF	.	TRBV5-1	TRBJ2-5	.
TGTGCCAGCAGCTTAGTAGGGACTTACTCCTACAATGAGCAGTTCTTC	CASSLVGTYSYNEQFF	.	TRBV7-2	TRBJ2-1	once
TGTGCCAGCAGTTTGGGACAGGTTAACTACGAGCAGTACTTC	CASSLGQVNYEQYF	TRBD1	TRBV28	TRBJ2-7	once
TGTGCCAGCAGCCAAGACCCGGTCGCGAACACCGGGGAGCTGTTTTTT	CASSQDPVANTGELFF	.	TRBV3-1/TRBV3-2	TRBJ2-2	.
TGTGCCAGCAGTCCCGGGACAGGGTATAACAATGAGCAGTTCTTC	CASSPGTGYNNEQFF	TRBD1	TRBV6-5	TRBJ2-1	few
TGCGCCAGCAGCCCTATGACAGGGGTCGACGAGGAGCTGTTTTTT	CASSPMTGVDEELFF	TRBD1	TRBV4-3	TRBJ2-2	.
TGTGCCAGCAGCCACCCCCCAGAGGATAGCGGATACAATGAGCAGTTCTTC	CASSHPPEDSGYNEQFF	.	TRBV12-1	TRBJ2-1	once
TGCGCCAGCAGCGCTGAGGGACTAGCGGGACCGCCGGTCTACGAGCAGTACTTC	CASSAEGLAGPPVYEQYF	TRBD2	TRBV5-1	TRBJ2-7	.
TGTGCCAGCAGTTCAGCAATAAATTCACCCCTCCACTTT	CASSSAINSPLHF	.	TRBV27	TRBJ1-6	few
TGCGCCAGCAGCTTGGGGTCTAGCGGGTACCAAGAGACCCAGTACTTC	CASSLGSSGYQETQYF	TRBD2	TRBV5-1	TRBJ2-5	.
TGTGCCAGCAGCTTGGAGGTGCGGGTTCCCTCCTATGGCTACACCTTC	CASSLEVRVPSYGYTF	.	TRBV5-5	TRBJ1-2	.
TGCGCCAGCAGCTTGGTCCCGGGGACTGTTGGGGCCAACGTCCTGACTTTC	CASSLVPGTVGANVLTF	.	TRBV5-1	TRBJ2-6	.
TGTGCCATCAGTGAGTCGGGACTAGCGGGGGCCTACAATGAGCAGTTCTTC	CAISESGLAGAYNEQFF	TRBD2	TRBV10-3	TRBJ2-1	.
TGTGCCAGCAGCCAAGATTCTAGGACAGGGCGCACAGATACGCAGTATTTT	CASSQDSRTGRTDTQYF	TRBD1	TRBV3-1/TRBV3-2	TRBJ2-3	.
TGTGCCAGCAGCTTAGGTGCTAGCGGGGGGGCGTACGAGCAGTACTTC	CASSLGASGGAYEQYF	TRBD2	TRBV7-2	TRBJ2-7	.
TGTGCCAGCAGTGAATATAGCGGGAGCTCCTACAATGAGCAGTTCTTC	CASSEYSGSSYNEQFF	TRBD2	TRBV27	TRBJ2-1	.
TGTGCCAGCACTTTGGGACAGAGTAATGAAAAACTGTTTTTT	CASTLGQSNEKLFF	TRBD1	TRBV2	TRBJ1-4	few
TGTGCCAGCAGTACTAGCGGCTACGAGCAGTACTTC	CASSTSGYEQYF	TRBD2	TRBV5-4	TRBJ2-7	.
TGTGCCAGCACCCGGACAGGGGCCAACGAGCAGTACTTC	CASTRTGANEQYF	.	TRBV21-1	TRBJ2-7	.
TGCGCCAGCAGCCCACAGGGGTGGATAGACATTCAGTACTTC	CASSPQGWIDIQYF	TRBD1	TRBV5-1	TRBJ2-4	.
TGTGCCAGCAGTTCAGACAGTAGCAATCAGCCCCAGCATTTT	CASSSDSSNQPQHF	.	TRBV7-2	TRBJ1-5	.
TGCGCCAGCAGCTACGGAACAGGGGAAGCTGGGTACGAGCAGTACTTC	CASSYGTGEAGYEQYF	TRBD1	TRBV5-1	TRBJ2-7	.
TGTGCCAGCAGCTCACAGGGGAAGCAGTTCTTC	CASSSQGKQFF	TRBD1	TRBV7-2	TRBJ2-1	.
TGTGCCAGCAGCTTAGGTGTCAGCCGCACAGATACGCAGTATTTT	CASSLGVSRTDTQYF	.	TRBV7-2	TRBJ2-3	.
TGCGCCAGCACCACCTACAACCACCAAAACAATGAGCAGTTCTTC	CASTTYNHQNNEQFF	.	TRBV4-1	TRBJ2-1	.
TGCAGCGTTGAAGATCTCGGGGGTGGCTACACCTTC	CSVEDLGGGYTF	.	TRBV29-1	TRBJ1-2	.
TGCGCCAGCAGCCTAGGCGACAGGGGTGGCAATCAGCCCCAGCATTTT	CASSLGDRGGNQPQHF	TRBD1	TRBV5-1	TRBJ1-5	.
TGTGCCAGCAGCTTCTCGAAACAGGGGAGCTACACCTTC	CASSFSKQGSYTF	TRBD1	TRBV7-9	TRBJ1-2	.
TGTGCCAGCAGCTTATCCGGGTCCCGCAAAGAGACCCAGTACTTC	CASSLSGSRKETQYF	.	TRBV11-1	TRBJ2-5	.
TGTGCCAGCAGCAAGATTACTGGGGACTCCATATATTTT	CASSKITGDSIYF	.	TRBV9	TRBJ1-3	.
TGTGCCAGCAGTTACCCGGGACTAGTTCAAGAGACCCAGTACTTC	CASSYPGLVQETQYF	TRBD2	TRBV6-2/TRBV6-3	TRBJ2-5	.
TGCGCCAGCAGTTCACAAGCTGGCTCCTACAATGAGCAGTTCTTC	CASSSQAGSYNEQFF	.	TRBV10-1	TRBJ2-1	.
TGTGCCAGTAGTCCGGAGGACAGTTCGTTCTCTGGAAACACCATATATTTT	CASSPEDSSFSGNTIYF	.	TRBV19	TRBJ1-3	.
TGTGCCAGCAGCCAAGAGACAGGGGCTTTTTCACCCCTCCACTTT	CASSQETGAFSPLHF	TRBD1	TRBV4-2	TRBJ1-6	.
TGTGCCAGCAGTTTCATGGGGACACATACAGATACGCAGTATTTT	CASSFMGTHTDTQYF	.	TRBV28	TRBJ2-3	once
TGTGCCAGCCGCAGGGATCTTGTGGAAGCTTTCTTT	CASRRDLVEAFF	.	TRBV12-3/TRBV12-4	TRBJ1-1	.
TGTGCCAGCCGACAGGGGGCTCAGATGTACGAGCAGTACTTC	CASRQGAQMYEQYF	TRBD1	TRBV10-3	TRBJ2-7	.
TGTGCCAGCAGTTACTCGGGGGGGCAAGAGACCCAGTACTTC	CASSYSGGQETQYF	TRBD2	TRBV6-5	TRBJ2-5	.
TGTGCCAGCAGCCCCCGGACAGGACTAACCGGGGAGCTGTTTTTT	CASSPRTGLTGELFF	.	TRBV7-6	TRBJ2-2	once
TGTGCTAGTGGTTTGTTTTCAGTTTTTACTGGAAACACCATATATTTT	CASGLFSVFTGNTIYF	.	TRBV12-5	TRBJ1-3	.
TGTGCCAGCAGCCCCCGGGACAGGTTCTATGGCTACACCTTC	CASSPRDRFYGYTF	TRBD1	TRBV3-1/TRBV3-2	TRBJ1-2	few
TGTGCCAGCAGCTCTCCTAGCGGGGGGGCCCCGAACACCGGGGAGCTGTTTTTT	CASSSPSGGAPNTGELFF	TRBD2	TRBV7-2	TRBJ2-2	.
TGTGCCAGCTCATCTCGCCGGGACGTCAGGGGGGAGACCCAGTACTTC	CASSSRRDVRGETQYF	TRBD1	TRBV18	TRBJ2-5	.
TGTGCCAGCAGCCCCGCCAGAGCTAACTATGGCTACACCTTC	CASSPARANYGYTF	.	TRBV9	TRBJ1-2	.
TGTGCCAGCAGTGAAGGTGGGGGCAGGGGGCGTGAAAAACTGTTTTTT	CASSEGGGRGREKLFF	TRBD1	TRBV25-1	TRBJ1-4	.